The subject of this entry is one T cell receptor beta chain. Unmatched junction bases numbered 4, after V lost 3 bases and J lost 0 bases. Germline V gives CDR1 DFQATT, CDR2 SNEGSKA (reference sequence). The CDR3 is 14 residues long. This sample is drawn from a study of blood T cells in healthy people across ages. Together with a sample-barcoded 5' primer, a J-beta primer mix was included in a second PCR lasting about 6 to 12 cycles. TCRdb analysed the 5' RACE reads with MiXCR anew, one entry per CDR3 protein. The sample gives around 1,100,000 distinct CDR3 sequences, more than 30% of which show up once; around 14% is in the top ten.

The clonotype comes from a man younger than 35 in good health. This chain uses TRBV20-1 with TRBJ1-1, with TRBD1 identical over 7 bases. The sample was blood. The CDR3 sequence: CSARQGGMNTEAFF. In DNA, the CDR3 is TGCAGTGCTAGGCAGGGGGGGATGAACACTGAAGCTTTCTTT.